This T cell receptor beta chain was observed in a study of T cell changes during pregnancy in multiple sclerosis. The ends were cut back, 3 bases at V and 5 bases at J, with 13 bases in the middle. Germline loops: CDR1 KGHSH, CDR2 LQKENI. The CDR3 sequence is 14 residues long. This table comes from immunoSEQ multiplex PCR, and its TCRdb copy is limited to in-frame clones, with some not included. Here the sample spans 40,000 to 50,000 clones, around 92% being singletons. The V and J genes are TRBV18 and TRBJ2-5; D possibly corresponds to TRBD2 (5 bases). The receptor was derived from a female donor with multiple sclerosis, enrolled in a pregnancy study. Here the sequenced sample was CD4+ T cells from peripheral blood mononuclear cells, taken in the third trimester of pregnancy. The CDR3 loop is CASSPRAKRETQYF. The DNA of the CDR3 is TGTGCCAGCTCACCGAGGGCTAAGAGGGAGACCCAGTACTTC.